This TCR beta chain was profiled in a study of control samples from healthy donors and cancer patients. This clone was observed a few times. The repertoire was sequenced with immunoSEQ multiplex PCR; TCRdb's copy has only in-frame clones and lacks some. The table has around 170,000 clones, almost 90% seen once; the top ten hold around 1.4%. V was cut by 2 bases and J by 9 bases, with 8 bases left in between. The CDR3 has 13 amino acids. Germline CDR1 is MDHEN and CDR2 is SYDVKM. Sequenced input: blood. The chain joins TRBV28 to TRBJ1-6, with D unclear. This clonotype was obtained from a woman aged 45-65 years in good health. The CDR3, as DNA: TGTGCCAGCAGTTTACTCGAGGTTTCACCCCTCCACTTT. Its protein product is CASSLLEVSPLHF.